Here is one T cell receptor beta chain with its context. Its target is unknown. Reverse transcription used about 0.45 to 1 ug RNA and random hexamers. The CDR3 of TCR beta was amplified by immunoSEQ multiplex PCR across 54 Vbeta and 13 Jbeta. MiXCR, applied by TCRdb to the immunoSEQ multiplex PCR reads, yields one record per CDR3 protein. Of 150,000 or so distinct CDR3 sequences listed, about 96% are singletons. Negative isolation was applied to CD8+ and CD4+ T cells, and FACS enrichment was applied to TEMRA cells. This sample stems from a study of CD8 T cells in Susac syndrome. On the study more broadly: Intravenous immunoglobulin alone or corticosteroids were being given to patients with Susac syndrome at blood draw, unless they were therapy-naive.

CDR1 SNHLY and CDR2 FYNNEI come from the germline V gene. This CDR3 spans 13 amino acids. V lost 8 bases and J lost 3; bases outside the gene matches: 3. Study-level findings and limits: No clonal expansion appeared among CD4+ T cells in Susac patients.

Material: CD4+ T cells from PBMCs. The sequence derives from a human donor with Susac syndrome. This rearrangement joins TRBV2 to TRBJ1-5; 8 positions agree with TRBD1. This chain's CDR3 is CASLGQVNQPQHF. The DNA for the CDR3 is TGTGCCAGCCTGGGACAGGTCAATCAGCCCCAGCATTTT.